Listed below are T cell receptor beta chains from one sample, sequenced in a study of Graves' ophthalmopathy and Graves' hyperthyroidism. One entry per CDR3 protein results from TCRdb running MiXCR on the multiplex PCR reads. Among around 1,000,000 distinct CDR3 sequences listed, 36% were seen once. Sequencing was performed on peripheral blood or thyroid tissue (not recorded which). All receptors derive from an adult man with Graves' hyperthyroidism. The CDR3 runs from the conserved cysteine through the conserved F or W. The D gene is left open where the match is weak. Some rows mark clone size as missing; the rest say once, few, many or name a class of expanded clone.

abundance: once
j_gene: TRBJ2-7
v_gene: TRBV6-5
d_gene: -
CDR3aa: CASRDMAPGDEQYF
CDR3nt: TGTGCCAGCCGGGACATGGCTCCGGGGGACGAGCAGTACTTC

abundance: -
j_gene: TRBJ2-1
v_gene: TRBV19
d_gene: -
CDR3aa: CASTPGGLRAINEQFF
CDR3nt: TGTGCCAGTACCCCAGGGGGACTGAGGGCCATCAATGAGCAGTTCTTC

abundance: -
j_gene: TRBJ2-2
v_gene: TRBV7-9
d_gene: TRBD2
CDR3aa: CASSSPGRGGVAGELFF
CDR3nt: TGTGCCAGCAGCTCCCCGGGCCGGGGGGGTGTGGCCGGGGAGCTGTTTTTT

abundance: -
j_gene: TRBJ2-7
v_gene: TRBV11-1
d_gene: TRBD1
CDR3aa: CASSFDGTGLYEQYF
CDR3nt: TGTGCCAGCAGCTTCGACGGGACAGGGCTCTACGAGCAGTACTTC

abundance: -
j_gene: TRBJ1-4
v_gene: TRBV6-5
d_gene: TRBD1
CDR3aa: CASSWTGNNEKLFF
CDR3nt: TGTGCCAGCAGCTGGACAGGGAATAATGAAAAACTGTTTTTT

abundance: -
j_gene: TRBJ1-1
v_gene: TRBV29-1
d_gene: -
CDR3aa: CSVEASTGTTPFNTEAFF
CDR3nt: TGCAGCGTTGAAGCTTCAACGGGGACGACGCCTTTTAACACTGAAGCTTTCTTT

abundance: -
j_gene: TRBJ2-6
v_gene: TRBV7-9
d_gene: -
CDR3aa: CASSSSRGAGGANVLTF
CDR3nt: TGTGCCAGCAGCTCCAGCCGGGGAGCAGGTGGGGCCAACGTCCTGACTTTC

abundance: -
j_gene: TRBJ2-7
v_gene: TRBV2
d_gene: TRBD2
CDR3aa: CASELAGGEQYF
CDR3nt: TGTGCCAGTGAACTAGCGGGAGGCGAGCAGTACTTC

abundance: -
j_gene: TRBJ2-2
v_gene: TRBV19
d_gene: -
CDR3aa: CASSWDSYTGELFF
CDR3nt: TGTGCCAGTAGTTGGGACTCTTACACCGGGGAGCTGTTTTTT

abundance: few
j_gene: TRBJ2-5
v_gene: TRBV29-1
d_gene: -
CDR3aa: CSVLRDQKETQYF
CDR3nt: TGCAGCGTTCTCCGGGACCAGAAAGAGACCCAGTACTTC

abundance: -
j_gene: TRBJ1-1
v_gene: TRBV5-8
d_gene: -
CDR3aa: CASTPGVGGFEAFF
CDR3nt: TGTGCCAGCACCCCCGGGGTCGGGGGATTTGAAGCTTTCTTT

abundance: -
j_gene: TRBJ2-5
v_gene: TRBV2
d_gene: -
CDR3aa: CASSDPRKEETQYF
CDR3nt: TGTGCCAGCAGTGATCCCCGGAAAGAGGAGACCCAGTACTTC

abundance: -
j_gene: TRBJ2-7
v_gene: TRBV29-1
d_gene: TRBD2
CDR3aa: CSAVLTSGSYEQYF
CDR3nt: TGCAGCGCCGTCCTAACTAGCGGGAGCTACGAGCAGTACTTC

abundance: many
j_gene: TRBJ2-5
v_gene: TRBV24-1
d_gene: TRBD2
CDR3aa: CATSDPGRGNQETQYF
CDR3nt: TGTGCCACCAGTGATCCAGGGAGGGGAAACCAAGAGACCCAGTACTTC

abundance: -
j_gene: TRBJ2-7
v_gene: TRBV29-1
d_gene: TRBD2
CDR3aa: CSVDSTSGIWDEQYF
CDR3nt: TGCAGCGTTGACTCGACTAGCGGGATATGGGACGAGCAGTACTTC

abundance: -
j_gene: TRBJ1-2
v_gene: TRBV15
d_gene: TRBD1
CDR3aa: CATSRERTGDGYTF
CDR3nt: TGTGCCACCAGCAGAGAACGGACAGGGGACGGCTACACCTTC

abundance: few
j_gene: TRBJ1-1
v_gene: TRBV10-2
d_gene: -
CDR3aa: CASSLRQGIDTEAFF
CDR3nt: TGTGCCAGCAGTCTTCGGCAGGGGATAGACACTGAAGCTTTCTTT

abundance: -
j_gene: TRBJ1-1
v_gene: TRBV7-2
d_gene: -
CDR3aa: CASSLTPRGNTHSRNTEAFF
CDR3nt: TGTGCCAGCAGCCTTACTCCCAGGGGCAACACCCATTCGCGGAACACTGAAGCTTTCTTT

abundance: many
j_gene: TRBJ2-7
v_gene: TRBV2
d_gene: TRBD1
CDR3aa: CASSGGTGLSEQYF
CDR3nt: TGTGCCAGCAGTGGAGGGACAGGTCTTTCCGAGCAGTACTTC

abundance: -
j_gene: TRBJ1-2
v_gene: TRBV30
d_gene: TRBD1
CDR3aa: CAWSVPGQGDYGYTF
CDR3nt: TGTGCCTGGAGTGTTCCGGGACAGGGGGACTATGGCTACACCTTC

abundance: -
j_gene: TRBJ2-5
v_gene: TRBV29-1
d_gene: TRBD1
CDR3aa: CSVGQGPINQYF
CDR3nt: TGCAGCGTTGGACAGGGGCCAATCAACCAATACTTC

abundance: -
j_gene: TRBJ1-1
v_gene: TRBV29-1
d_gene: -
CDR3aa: CSVEEDVEAFF
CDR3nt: TGCAGCGTTGAGGAGGACGTTGAAGCTTTCTTT

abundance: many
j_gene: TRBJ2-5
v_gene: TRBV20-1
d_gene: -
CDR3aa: CSARGKETQYF
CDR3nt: TGCAGTGCTAGAGGCAAAGAGACCCAGTACTTC

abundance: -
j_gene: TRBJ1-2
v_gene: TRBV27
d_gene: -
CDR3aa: CASSSSSGNDGYTF
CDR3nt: TGTGCCAGCAGTTCCTCTTCAGGCAACGATGGCTACACCTTC

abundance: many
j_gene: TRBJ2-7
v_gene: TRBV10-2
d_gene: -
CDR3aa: CASGGISYEQYF
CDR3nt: TGCGCCAGCGGCGGGATCTCCTACGAGCAGTACTTC

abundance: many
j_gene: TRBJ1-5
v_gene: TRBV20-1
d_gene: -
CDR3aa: CSASARGMGSINQPQHF
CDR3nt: TGCAGTGCTAGCGCGCGCGGGATGGGCAGCATCAATCAGCCCCAGCATTTT

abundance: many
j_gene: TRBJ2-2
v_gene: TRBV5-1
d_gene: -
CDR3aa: CASSLDRVTGELFF
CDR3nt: TGCGCCAGCAGCTTGGACAGGGTGACCGGGGAGCTGTTTTTT

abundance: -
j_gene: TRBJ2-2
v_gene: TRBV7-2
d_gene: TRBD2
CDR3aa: CASSQAGVGTGELFF
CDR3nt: TGTGCCAGCAGCCAAGCGGGAGTGGGCACCGGGGAGCTGTTTTTT

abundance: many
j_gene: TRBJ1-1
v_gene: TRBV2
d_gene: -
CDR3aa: CASSEVGHTNTEAFF
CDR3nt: TGTGCCAGCAGTGAAGTCGGACATACGAACACTGAAGCTTTCTTT

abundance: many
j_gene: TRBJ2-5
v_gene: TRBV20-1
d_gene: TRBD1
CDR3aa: CSAWGDRGLRETQYF
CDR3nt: TGCAGTGCATGGGGGGACAGGGGGCTCAGAGAGACCCAGTACTTC

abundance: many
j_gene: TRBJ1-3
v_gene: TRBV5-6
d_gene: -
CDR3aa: CASSFTHNRDTIYF
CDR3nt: TGTGCCAGCAGCTTTACACACAACCGGGACACCATATATTTT

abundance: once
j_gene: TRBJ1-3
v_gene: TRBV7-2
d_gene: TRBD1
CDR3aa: CASSPPPGTGSGNTIYF
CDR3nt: TGTGCCAGCAGCCCACCACCCGGGACAGGCTCTGGAAACACCATATATTTT

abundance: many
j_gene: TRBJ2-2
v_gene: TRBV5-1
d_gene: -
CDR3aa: CASSLYGSSTANTGELFF
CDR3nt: TGCGCCAGCAGCTTGTATGGCAGCTCTACTGCGAACACCGGGGAGCTGTTTTTT

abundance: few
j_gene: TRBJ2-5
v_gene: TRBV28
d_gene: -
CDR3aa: CASSLKVETQYF
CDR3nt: TGTGCCAGCAGCTTAAAGGTAGAGACCCAGTACTTC

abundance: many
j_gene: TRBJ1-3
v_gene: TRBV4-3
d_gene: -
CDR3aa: CASSRGQSSGNTIYF
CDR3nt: TGCGCCAGCAGCCGGGGGCAAAGCTCTGGAAACACCATATATTTT

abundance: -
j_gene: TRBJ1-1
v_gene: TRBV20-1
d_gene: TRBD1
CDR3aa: CSAGDREHTEAFF
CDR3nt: TGCAGTGCAGGAGACAGGGAGCACACTGAAGCTTTCTTT

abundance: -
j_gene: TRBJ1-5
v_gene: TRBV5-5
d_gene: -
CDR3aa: CASSYGRGGNSQPQHF
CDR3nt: TGTGCCAGCAGTTACGGGCGCGGTGGGAACAGTCAGCCCCAGCATTTT

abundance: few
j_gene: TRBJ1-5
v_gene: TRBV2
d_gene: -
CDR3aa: CASRSDETGRQPQHF
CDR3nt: TGTGCCAGCAGATCGGACGAAACAGGGAGACAGCCCCAGCATTTT

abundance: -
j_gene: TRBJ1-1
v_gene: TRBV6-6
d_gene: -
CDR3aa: CASSSNTGFF
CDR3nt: TGTGCCAGCAGCTCCAACACAGGGTTTTTT

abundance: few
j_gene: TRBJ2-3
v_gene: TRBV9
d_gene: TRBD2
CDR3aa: CASSRTSGFTDTQYF
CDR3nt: TGTGCCAGCAGTAGGACTAGCGGGTTCACAGATACGCAGTATTTT

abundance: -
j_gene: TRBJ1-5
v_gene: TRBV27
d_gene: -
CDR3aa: CASRTSNQPQHF
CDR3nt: TGTGCCAGCCGCACCTCCAATCAGCCCCAGCATTTT

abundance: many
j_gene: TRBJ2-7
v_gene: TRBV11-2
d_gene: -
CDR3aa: CASTHKAYEQYF
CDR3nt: TGTGCCAGCACCCACAAGGCCTACGAGCAGTACTTC

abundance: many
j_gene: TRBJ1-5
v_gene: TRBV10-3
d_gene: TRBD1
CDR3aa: CAISEGQGDQPQHF
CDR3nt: TGTGCCATCAGTGAGGGACAGGGAGATCAGCCCCAGCATTTT

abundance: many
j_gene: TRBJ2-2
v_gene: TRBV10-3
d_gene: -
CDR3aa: CAIAEGSNTGELFF
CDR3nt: TGTGCCATCGCAGAGGGGTCGAACACCGGGGAGCTGTTTTTT

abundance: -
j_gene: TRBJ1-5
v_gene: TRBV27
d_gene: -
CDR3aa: CASSQVPPNSNQPQHF
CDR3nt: TGTGCCAGCAGTCAAGTACCTCCTAATAGCAATCAGCCCCAGCATTTT

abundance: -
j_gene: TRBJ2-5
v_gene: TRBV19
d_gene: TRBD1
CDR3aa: CASLQTGPGQQETQYF
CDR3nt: TGTGCCAGCCTTCAGACAGGTCCGGGACAGCAAGAGACCCAGTACTTC

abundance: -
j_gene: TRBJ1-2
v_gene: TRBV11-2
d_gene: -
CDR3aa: CASSLPPARSANYGYTF
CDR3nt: TGTGCCAGCAGCTTACCCCCTGCACGGTCTGCTAACTATGGCTACACCTTC

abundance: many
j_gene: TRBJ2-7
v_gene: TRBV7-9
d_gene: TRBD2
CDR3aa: CASSSETSATAYEQYF
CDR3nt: TGTGCCAGCAGCTCAGAAACTAGCGCGACAGCCTACGAGCAGTACTTC